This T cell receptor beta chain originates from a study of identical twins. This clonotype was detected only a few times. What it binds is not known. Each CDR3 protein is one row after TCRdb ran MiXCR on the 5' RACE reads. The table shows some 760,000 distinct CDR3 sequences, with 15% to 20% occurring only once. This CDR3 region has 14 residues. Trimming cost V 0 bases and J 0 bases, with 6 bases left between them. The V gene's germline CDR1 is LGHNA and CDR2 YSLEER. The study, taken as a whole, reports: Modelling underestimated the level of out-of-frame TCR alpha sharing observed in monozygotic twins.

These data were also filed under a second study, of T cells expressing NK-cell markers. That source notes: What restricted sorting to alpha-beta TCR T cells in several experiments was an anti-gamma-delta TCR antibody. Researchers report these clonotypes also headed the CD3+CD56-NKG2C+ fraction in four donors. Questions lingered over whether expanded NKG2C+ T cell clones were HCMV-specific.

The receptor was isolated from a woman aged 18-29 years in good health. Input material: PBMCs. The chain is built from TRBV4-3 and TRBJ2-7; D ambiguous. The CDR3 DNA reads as TGCGCCAGCAGCCAAGACGTCAGCTCCTACGAGCAGTACTTC. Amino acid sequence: CASSQDVSSYEQYF.